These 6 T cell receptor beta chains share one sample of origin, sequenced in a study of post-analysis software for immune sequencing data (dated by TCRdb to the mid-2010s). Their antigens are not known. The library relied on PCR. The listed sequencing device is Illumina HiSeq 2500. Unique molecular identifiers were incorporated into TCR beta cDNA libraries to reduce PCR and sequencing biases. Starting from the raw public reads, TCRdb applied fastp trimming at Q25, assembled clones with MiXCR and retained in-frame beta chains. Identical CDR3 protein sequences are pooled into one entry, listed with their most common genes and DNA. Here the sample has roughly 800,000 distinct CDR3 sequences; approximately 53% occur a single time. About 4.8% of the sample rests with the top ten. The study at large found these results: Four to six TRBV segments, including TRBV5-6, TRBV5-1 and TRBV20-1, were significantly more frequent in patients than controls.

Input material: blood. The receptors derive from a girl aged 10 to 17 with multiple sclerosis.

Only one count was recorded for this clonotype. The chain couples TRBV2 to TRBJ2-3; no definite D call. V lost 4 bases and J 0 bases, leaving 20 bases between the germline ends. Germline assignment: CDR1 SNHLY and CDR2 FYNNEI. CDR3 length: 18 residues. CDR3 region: CASSVTATERPSTDTQYF. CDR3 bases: TGTGCCAGCAGTGTTACAGCTACAGAGAGGCCTAGCACAGATACGCAGTATTTT.

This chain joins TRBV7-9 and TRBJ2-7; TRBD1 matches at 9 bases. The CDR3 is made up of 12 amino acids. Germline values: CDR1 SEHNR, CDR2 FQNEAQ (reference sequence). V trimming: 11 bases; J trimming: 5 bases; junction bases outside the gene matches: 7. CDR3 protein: CALGQGSDEQYF. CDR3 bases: TGTGCCCTCGGACAGGGGAGTGACGAGCAGTACTTC.

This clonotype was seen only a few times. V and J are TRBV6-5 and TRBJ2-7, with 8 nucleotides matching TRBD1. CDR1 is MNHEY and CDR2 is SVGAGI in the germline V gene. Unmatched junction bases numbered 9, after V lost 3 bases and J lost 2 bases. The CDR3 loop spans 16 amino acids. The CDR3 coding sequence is TGTGCCAGCAGTTATTCCGGGACAGGAACAACCTACGAGCAGTACTTC. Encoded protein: CASSYSGTGTTYEQYF.

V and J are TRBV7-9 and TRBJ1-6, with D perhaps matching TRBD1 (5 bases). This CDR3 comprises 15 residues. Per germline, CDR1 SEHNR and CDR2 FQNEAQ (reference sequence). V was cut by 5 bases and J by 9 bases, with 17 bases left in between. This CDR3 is CASSATQGMGSPLHF. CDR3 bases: TGTGCCAGCAGCGCGACCCAGGGTATGGGTTCACCCCTCCACTTT. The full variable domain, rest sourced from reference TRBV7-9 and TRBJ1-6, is DTGVSQNPRHKITKRGQNVTFRCDPISEHNRLYWYRQTLGQGPEFLTYFQNEAQLEKSRLLSDRFSAERPKGSFSTLEIQRTEQGDSAMYLCASSATQGMGSPLHFGNGTRLTVT.

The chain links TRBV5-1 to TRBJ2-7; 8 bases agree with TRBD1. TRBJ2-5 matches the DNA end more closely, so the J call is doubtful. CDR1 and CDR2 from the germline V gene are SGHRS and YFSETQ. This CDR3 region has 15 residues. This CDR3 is CASSGGTGHRETQYF. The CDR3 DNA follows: TGCGCCAGCAGCGGCGGGACAGGACACCGAGAGACCCAGTACTTC.

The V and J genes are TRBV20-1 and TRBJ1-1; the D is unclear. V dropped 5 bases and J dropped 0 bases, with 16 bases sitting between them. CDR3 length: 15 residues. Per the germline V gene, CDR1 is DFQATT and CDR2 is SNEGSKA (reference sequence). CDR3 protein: CSALKITGLNTEAFF. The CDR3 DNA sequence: TGCAGTGCTCTAAAGATAACCGGTTTGAACACTGAAGCTTTCTTT.